Below are 2 T cell receptor beta chains sequenced from a single sample in a study of T cells in Graves' hyperthyroidism and ophthalmopathy. TCR beta CDR3 regions were amplified from RNA transcripts. First-round RT-PCR with HTBI primers amplified the TCR CDR3 region. MiXCR, run by TCRdb on the multiplex PCR reads, gives a single entry per CDR3 protein. The table lists roughly 700,000 distinct CDR3 sequences, 13% to 15% of them singletons. Sequencing was carried out using blood. Receptors were obtained from a young woman with Graves' hyperthyroidism.

This clonotype has ten or more counts. The chain recombines TRBV7-8 with TRBJ2-1; 9 nucleotides align to TRBD2. This CDR3 comprises 15 residues. After removal of 3 bases from V and 9 bases from J, the junction contained 9 bases not matched to a gene. Per germline, CDR1 SGHVS and CDR2 FQNEAQ. The CDR3: CASSFLAGEGVEQFF. The CDR3 DNA reads as TGTGCCAGCAGCTTCTTAGCGGGAGAAGGGGTTGAGCAGTTCTTC.

The chain combines TRBV15 with TRBJ2-7; 7 bases align to TRBD2. V dropped 1 base and J dropped 6; count of bases not matched to a gene: 27. This CDR3 comprises 21 residues. Looked up from germline, CDR1 is LNHNV and CDR2 is YYDKDF (reference sequence). The CDR3 coding sequence is TGTGCCACCAGCAGAGCGCTACCGTTGTGGCTAGCGGCAAAGACCGGTGGCGAGCAGTACTTC. This sequence encodes CATSRALPLWLAAKTGGEQYF. The full variable domain, its missing parts supplied by reference TRBV15 and TRBJ2-7, is DAMVIQNPRYQVTQFGKPVTLSCSQTLNHNVMYWYQQKSSQAPKLLFHYYDKDFNNEADTPDNFQSRRPNTSFCFLDIRSPGLGDTAMYLCATSRALPLWLAAKTGGEQYFGPGTRLTVT.